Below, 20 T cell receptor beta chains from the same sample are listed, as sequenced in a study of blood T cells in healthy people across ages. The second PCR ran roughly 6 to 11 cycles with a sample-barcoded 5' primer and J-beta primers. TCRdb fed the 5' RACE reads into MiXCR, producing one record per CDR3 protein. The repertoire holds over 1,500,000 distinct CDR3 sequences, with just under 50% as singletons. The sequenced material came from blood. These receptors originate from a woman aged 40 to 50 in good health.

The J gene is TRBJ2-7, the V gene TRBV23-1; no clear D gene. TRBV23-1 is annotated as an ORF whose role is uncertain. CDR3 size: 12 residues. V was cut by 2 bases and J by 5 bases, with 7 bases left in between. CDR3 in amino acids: CASSQHEDEQYF. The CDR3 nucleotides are TGCGCCAGCAGTCAACATGAGGACGAGCAGTACTTC.

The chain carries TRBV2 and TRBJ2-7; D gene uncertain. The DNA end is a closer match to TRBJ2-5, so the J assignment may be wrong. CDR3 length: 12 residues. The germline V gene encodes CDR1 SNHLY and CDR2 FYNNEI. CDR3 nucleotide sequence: TGTGCCAGCAGTGTGTCCTTTGGGACCCAGTACTTC. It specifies CASSVSFGTQYF.

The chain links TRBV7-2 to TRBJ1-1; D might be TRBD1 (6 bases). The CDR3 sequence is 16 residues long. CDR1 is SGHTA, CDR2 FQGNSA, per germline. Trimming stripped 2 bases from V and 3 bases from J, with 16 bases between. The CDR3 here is CASSLRDGGGYTEAFF. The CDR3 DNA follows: TGTGCCAGCAGCTTACGGGACGGAGGGGGATACACTGAAGCTTTCTTT.

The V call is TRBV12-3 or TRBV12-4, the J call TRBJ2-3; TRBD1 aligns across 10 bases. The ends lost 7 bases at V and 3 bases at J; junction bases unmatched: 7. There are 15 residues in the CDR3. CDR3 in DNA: TGTGCCAGCAATCCGGGACAGGGGCTAACAGATACGCAGTATTTT. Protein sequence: CASNPGQGLTDTQYF.

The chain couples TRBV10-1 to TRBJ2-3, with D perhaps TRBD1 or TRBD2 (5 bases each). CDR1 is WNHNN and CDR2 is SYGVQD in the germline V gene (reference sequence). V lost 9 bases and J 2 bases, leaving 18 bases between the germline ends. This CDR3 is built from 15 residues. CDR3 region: CASAPTGAPTDTQYF. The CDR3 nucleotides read TGCGCCAGTGCCCCTACCGGGGCCCCCACAGATACGCAGTATTTT.

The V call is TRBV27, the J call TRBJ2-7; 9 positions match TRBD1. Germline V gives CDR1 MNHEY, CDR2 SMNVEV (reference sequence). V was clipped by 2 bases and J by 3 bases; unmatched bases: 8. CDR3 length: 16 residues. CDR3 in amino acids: CASSLRGYRGLYEQYF. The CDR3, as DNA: TGTGCCAGCAGTTTAAGGGGGTACAGGGGGCTCTACGAGCAGTACTTC.

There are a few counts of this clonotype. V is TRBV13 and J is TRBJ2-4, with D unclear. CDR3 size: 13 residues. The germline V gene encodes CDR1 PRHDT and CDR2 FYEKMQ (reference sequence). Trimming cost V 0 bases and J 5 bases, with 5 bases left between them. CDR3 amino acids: CASSLGVENIQYF. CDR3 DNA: TGTGCCAGCAGCTTAGGGGTCGAAAACATTCAGTACTTC.

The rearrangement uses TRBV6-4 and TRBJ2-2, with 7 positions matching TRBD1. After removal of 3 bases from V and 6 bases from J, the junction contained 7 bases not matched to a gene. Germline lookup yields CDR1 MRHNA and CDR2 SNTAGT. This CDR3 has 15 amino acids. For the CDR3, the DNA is TGTGCCAGCAGTGAGGACAGGTTCGGTGCCGGGGAGCTGTTTTTT. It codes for CASSEDRFGAGELFF.

This CDR3 reads CASSTGLAGWADTQYF. The CDR3 DNA is TGCGCCAGCAGCACGGGACTAGCGGGGTGGGCAGATACGCAGTATTTT. The chain joins TRBV5-1 to TRBJ2-3; TRBD2 matches 13 bases. Germline V gives CDR1 SGHRS, CDR2 YFSETQ. Trimming removed 4 bases from V and 4 bases from J; junction bases left unmatched: 6. The CDR3 sequence is 16 residues long.

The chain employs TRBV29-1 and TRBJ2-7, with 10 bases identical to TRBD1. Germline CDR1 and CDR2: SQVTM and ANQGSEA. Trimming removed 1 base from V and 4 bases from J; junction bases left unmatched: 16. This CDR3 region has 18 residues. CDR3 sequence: CSVEGPGGVRQGAYEQYF. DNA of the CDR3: TGCAGCGTTGAAGGGCCGGGGGGAGTGAGACAGGGGGCTTACGAGCAGTACTTC.

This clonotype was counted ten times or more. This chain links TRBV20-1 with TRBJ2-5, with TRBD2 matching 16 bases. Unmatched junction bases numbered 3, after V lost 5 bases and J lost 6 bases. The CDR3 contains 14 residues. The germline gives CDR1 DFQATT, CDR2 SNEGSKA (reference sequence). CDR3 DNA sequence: TGCAGTGCTGGGACTAGCGGGGGGGCGAAGACCCAGTACTTC. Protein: CSAGTSGGAKTQYF.

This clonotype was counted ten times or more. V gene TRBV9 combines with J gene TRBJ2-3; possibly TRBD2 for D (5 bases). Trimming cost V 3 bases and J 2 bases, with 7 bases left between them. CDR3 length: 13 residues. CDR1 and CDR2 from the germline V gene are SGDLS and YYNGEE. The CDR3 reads CASSGTPTDTQYF. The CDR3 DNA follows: TGTGCCAGCAGCGGGACTCCCACAGATACGCAGTATTTT.

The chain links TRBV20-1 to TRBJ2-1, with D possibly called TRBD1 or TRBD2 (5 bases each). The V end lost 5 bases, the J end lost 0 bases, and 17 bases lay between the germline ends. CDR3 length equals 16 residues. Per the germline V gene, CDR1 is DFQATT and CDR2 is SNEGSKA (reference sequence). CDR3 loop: CSARPGTTSSYNEQFF. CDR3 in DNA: TGCAGTGCTCGCCCCGGGACCACAAGCTCCTACAATGAGCAGTTCTTC.

CDR3 loop: CASSPKGATDTQYF. CDR3 nucleotides: TGTGCCAGCTCACCAAAGGGGGCCACAGATACGCAGTATTTT. J is TRBJ2-3 and V is TRBV18, with 7 bases identical to TRBD1. The CDR3 is made up of 14 amino acids. Unmatched junction bases numbered 1, after V lost 2 bases and J lost 2 bases. Germline V CDR1 and CDR2: KGHSH, LQKENI.

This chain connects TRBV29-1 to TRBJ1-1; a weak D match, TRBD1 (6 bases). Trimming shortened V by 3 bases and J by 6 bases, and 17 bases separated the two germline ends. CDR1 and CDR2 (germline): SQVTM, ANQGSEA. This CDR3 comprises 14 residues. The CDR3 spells CSVDLGARLAEAFF. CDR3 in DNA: TGCAGCGTTGACTTGGGGGCCCGGCTCGCTGAAGCTTTCTTT.

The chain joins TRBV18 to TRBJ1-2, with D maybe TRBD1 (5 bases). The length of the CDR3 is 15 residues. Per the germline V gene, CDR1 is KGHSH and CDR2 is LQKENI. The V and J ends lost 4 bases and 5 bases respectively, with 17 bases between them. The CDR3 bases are TGTGCCAGCTCACAAACACCGGGACGGATATATGGCTACACCTTC. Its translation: CASSQTPGRIYGYTF. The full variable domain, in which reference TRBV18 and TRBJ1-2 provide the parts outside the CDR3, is NAGVMQNPRHLVRRRGQEARLRCSPMKGHSHVYWYRQLPEEGLKFMVYLQKENIIDESGMPKERFSAEFPKEGPSILRIQQVVRGDSAAYFCASSQTPGRIYGYTFGSGTRLTVV.

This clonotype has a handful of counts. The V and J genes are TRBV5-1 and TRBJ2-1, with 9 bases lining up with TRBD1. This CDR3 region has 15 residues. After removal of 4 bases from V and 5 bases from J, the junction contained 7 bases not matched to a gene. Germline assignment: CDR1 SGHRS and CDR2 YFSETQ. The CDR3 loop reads CASSLDRGYNNEQFF. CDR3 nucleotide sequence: TGCGCCAGCAGCCTCGACAGGGGGTACAACAATGAGCAGTTCTTC.

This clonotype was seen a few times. CDR3 nucleotide sequence: TGTGCCAGCTCAAAGATCCAGGGGGCTCGGAATGAGCAGTTCTTC. Translating gives CASSKIQGARNEQFF. V usage is TRBV18 and J usage is TRBJ2-1, with TRBD1 matching over 8 bases. The J segment lost 7 bases and the V segment lost 5 bases, leaving 10 bases of the junction unmatched. The CDR3 runs 15 residues. Per the germline V gene, CDR1 is KGHSH and CDR2 is LQKENI.

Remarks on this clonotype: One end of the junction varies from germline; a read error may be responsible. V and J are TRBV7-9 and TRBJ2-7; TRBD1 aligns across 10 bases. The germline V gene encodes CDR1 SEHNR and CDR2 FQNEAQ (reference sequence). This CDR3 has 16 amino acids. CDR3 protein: CASSLAGQGGSYGQYF. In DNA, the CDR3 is TGTGCCAGCAGCTTAGCCGGACAGGGGGGCTCCTACGGGCAGTACTTC.

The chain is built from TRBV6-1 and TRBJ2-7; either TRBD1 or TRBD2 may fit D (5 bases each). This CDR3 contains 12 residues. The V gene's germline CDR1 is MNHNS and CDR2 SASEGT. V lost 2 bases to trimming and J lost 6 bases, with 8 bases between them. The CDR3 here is CASSESGTEQYF. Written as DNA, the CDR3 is TGTGCCAGCAGTGAATCGGGGACCGAGCAGTACTTC.